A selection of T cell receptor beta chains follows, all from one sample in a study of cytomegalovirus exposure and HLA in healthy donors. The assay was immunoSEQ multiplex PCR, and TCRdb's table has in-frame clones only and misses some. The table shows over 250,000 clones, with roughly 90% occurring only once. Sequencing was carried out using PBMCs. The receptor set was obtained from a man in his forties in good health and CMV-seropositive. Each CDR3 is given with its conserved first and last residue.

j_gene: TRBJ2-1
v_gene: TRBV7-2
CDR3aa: CASSLPDRPGLF

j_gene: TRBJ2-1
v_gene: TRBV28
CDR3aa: CASSLSGEPYNEQFF

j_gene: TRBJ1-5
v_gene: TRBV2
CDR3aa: CASTGTDPSNQPQHF

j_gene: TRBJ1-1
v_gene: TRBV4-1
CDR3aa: CASSQEGADNTEAFF

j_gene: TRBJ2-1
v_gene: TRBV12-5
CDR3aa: CASGLVMGPTDEQFF

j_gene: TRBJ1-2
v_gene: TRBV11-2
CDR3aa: CASSSTRTAQGGYTF

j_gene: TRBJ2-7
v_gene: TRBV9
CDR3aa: CASSRDLNSYEQYF

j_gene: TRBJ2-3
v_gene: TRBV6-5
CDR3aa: CASSFHGAPDTQYF

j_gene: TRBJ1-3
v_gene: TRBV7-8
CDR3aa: CASSLQPSLWGAGNTIYF

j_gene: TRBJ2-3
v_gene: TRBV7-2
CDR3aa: CASSLVAGLAGPTDTQYF

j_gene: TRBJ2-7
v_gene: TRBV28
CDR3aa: CASSLQFPGQGLNEQYF

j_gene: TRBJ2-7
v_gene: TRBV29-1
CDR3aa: CSVGGGRPSYEQYF

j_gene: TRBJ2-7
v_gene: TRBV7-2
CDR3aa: CASSLVRDEQYF

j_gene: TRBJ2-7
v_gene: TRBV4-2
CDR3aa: CASSLRGRTYEQYF